Listed below are T cell receptor beta chains from one sample, sequenced in a study of blood T cells in healthy people across ages. TCRdb redid the calling of the 5' RACE reads with MiXCR, one entry per CDR3 protein. The table shows 750,000 to 950,000 distinct CDR3 sequences, with about 28% occurring only once. These same records also appear under a second study, on T cells of mothers and their children.

The material sequenced was blood. Source of these receptors: a woman aged 40 to 49 in good health. Both conserved end residues are part of each CDR3. The D gene is left open where the match is weak. Some rows mark clone size as missing; the rest say once, few, many or name a class of expanded clone.

j_call v_call clone_size d_call cdr3_length cdr3_nt cdr3_aa
TRBJ2-5 TRBV15 few - 16 TGTGCCACCAGCAGAGGGACCGGGACAAGGGTTGGGGAGCAGTACTTC CATSRGTGTRVGEQYF
TRBJ2-1 TRBV4-1 many TRBD1 16 TGCGCCAGCAGCCAAGATCGAACGACAGGGTACAATGAGCAGTTCTTC CASSQDRTTGYNEQFF
TRBJ2-7 TRBV27 many TRBD2 16 TGTGCCAGCAGTGCTACCGGGACTAGCGTCTCCTACGAGCAGTACTTC CASSATGTSVSYEQYF
TRBJ1-1 TRBV7-9 few - 13 TGTGCCAGCAGCTCGGGGGTGGACACTGAAGCTTTCTTT CASSSGVDTEAFF
TRBJ1-2 TRBV27 - - 17 TGTACCAGCAGCCCCGTCCTTGGGGGATTTAACGACTATGGCTACACCTTC CTSSPVLGGFNDYGYTF
TRBJ1-2 TRBV12-3/TRBV12-4 once - 13 TGTGCCAGCAGTTTAGCGACCCGGGATGGTTACACCTTC CASSLATRDGYTF
TRBJ2-7 TRBV24-1 - - 15 TGTGCCACCAGTGACCACCTCCGGAATGGCAATGAGCAGTACTTC CATSDHLRNGNEQYF
TRBJ2-7 TRBV7-2 few TRBD1 14 TGTGCCAGCAGCTATCGACAGGGGGAATACGAGCAGTACTTC CASSYRQGEYEQYF
TRBJ2-1 TRBV19 - - 12 TGTGCCAGTAGTATAGGGGTCGATGAGCAGTTCTTC CASSIGVDEQFF
TRBJ2-7 TRBV7-9 many - 15 TGTGCCAGCAGCTTAGGGGAGGGGGGGTCACGCGAGCAGTACTTC CASSLGEGGSREQYF
TRBJ2-3 TRBV6-2/TRBV6-3 few TRBD1 13 TGTGCCAGCCAGGGGGCGCAGACAGATACGCAGTATTTT CASQGAQTDTQYF
TRBJ2-3 TRBV20-1 few - 16 TGCAGTGCTCCTCCGCCGGGGCCCTGGAGCACAGATACGCAGTATTTT CSAPPPGPWSTDTQYF
TRBJ2-3 TRBV2 few TRBD2 18 TGTGCCAGCGGACTTCTAGCGGGGAGCCTTAAGGGCACAGATACGCAGTATTTT CASGLLAGSLKGTDTQYF
TRBJ2-1 TRBV12-3/TRBV12-4 - TRBD2 15 TGTGCCAGCAGTTTATCTAGCGGGGGGGCCGCTGAGCAGTTCTTC CASSLSSGGAAEQFF
TRBJ2-6 TRBV20-1 many - 15 TGCAGTGCTAGAGAAGGCAGCTCTGGGGCCAACGTCCTGACTTTC CSAREGSSGANVLTF
TRBJ1-1 TRBV29-1 many TRBD1 14 TGCAGCGTTGGCTCACAGACAGGGGGCACTGAAGCTTTCTTT CSVGSQTGGTEAFF
TRBJ2-4 TRBV21-1 few - 13 TGTGCCAGCAGCGGCCGGGACAGGGAAGAGCAGTACTTC CASSGRDREEQYF
TRBJ1-2 TRBV27 few TRBD1 18 TGTGCCAGCATAGCCCGGGGGGACAGGGGATTAGTGGAGGGTGGCTACACCTTC CASIARGDRGLVEGGYTF
TRBJ1-1 TRBV20-1 - - 11 TGCAGTGCTAGGTCCAGCACTGAAGCTTTCTTT CSARSSTEAFF
TRBJ2-7 TRBV7-9 few - 20 TGTGCCAGCAGCACCCAGCCTGGGACCAAGGGCCCTTACGCCCCCTACGAGCAGTACTTC CASSTQPGTKGPYAPYEQYF
TRBJ2-7 TRBV15 many - 14 TGTGCCACCAGCAGAGATCAGTTAATCTACGAGCAGTACTTC CATSRDQLIYEQYF
TRBJ1-2 TRBV6-5 many TRBD1 14 TGTGCCAGCAGCCCAGCCCCGACAGGGTATGGCTACACCTTC CASSPAPTGYGYTF
TRBJ2-1 TRBV20-1 - TRBD1 13 TGCAGTGCTAGAGTCACAGGGGCAAATGAGCAGTTCTTC CSARVTGANEQFF
TRBJ1-2 TRBV7-9 few TRBD1 15 TGTGCCAGCAGCTTAGAAGGGACAGGGTCCTATGGCTACACCTTC CASSLEGTGSYGYTF
TRBJ2-1 TRBV2 - - 13 TGTGCCAGCAGTGGGCAGACTTACAATGAGCAGTTCTTC CASSGQTYNEQFF
TRBJ1-1 TRBV5-1 - - 14 TGCGCCAGCAGCTCCGCCGTAGCGAACACTGAAGCTTTCTTT CASSSAVANTEAFF
TRBJ1-5 TRBV7-2 - - 16 TGTGCCAGCAGCTTAGGGAATGGGGTGGGCAATCAGCCCCAGCATTTT CASSLGNGVGNQPQHF
TRBJ2-2 TRBV20-1 - TRBD1 17 TGCAGTGCTAGAGATCCGACAGGGGGCTGGTACACCGGGGAGCTGTTTTTT CSARDPTGGWYTGELFF
TRBJ2-5 TRBV5-1 - - 15 TGCGCCAGCAGCTTGTTGCCACTAGATCAAGAGACCCAGTACTTC CASSLLPLDQETQYF
TRBJ2-3 TRBV2 few TRBD2 17 TGTTCGCGAGACCGGGACCTAGCGGGGGCGCACAAAGATACGCAGTATTTT CSRDRDLAGAHKDTQYF
TRBJ2-4 TRBV29-1 many TRBD1 14 TGCAGCGTTAAGACAGGGGGTGGCCAAAACATTCAGTACTTC CSVKTGGGQNIQYF
TRBJ2-1 TRBV9 - TRBD2 16 TGTGCCAGCAGCGTAGAATTGGCGGGGGGGCGGGATGAGCAGTTCTTC CASSVELAGGRDEQFF
TRBJ1-1 TRBV27 - - 16 TGTGCCAGCAGTTTTACCCCTTCGGGGAGGGTCACTGAAGCTTTCTTT CASSFTPSGRVTEAFF
TRBJ2-7 TRBV28 many - 13 TGTGCCAGCAGTTTTGGGAGACCCTACGAGCAGTACTTC CASSFGRPYEQYF
TRBJ1-1 TRBV3-1 - - 15 TGTGCCAGCAGCCAAGTACCCAGAGGGGGCACTGAAGCTTTCTTT CASSQVPRGGTEAFF
TRBJ1-4 TRBV7-9 - - 15 TGTGCCAGCGGATACCCAAAGGAACGTCTCGAAAAACTGTTTTTT CASGYPKERLEKLFF
TRBJ2-1 TRBV10-2 many - 15 TGCGCCAGCAGGTCCGGCAGGGAGGCATACAATGAGCAGTTCTTC CASRSGREAYNEQFF
TRBJ2-1 TRBV12-3/TRBV12-4 - TRBD2 16 TGTGCCAGCAGTTTATTAGTGATGGCGGGGGGGCAGGAGCAGTTCTTC CASSLLVMAGGQEQFF
TRBJ2-5 TRBV29-1 few - 15 TGCAGCGTTGAAGGCTCTGCGGGATCTGCAGGAGCCCAGTACTTC CSVEGSAGSAGAQYF
TRBJ1-5 TRBV7-9 - TRBD1 12 TGTGCCAGCAGCGACAGGGAAGAGCCCCAGCATTTT CASSDREEPQHF
TRBJ1-2 TRBV20-1 many - 14 TGCAGTGCTCCTCCTGAAACGGGAAACTATGGCTACACCTTC CSAPPETGNYGYTF
TRBJ2-3 TRBV5-5 few - 15 TGTGCCAGCAGTGTGTACGGGGGCAATTTGAATACGCAGTATTTT CASSVYGGNLNTQYF
TRBJ2-1 TRBV13 few TRBD1 18 TGTGCCAGCAGCTTAGAACTGGACAGGGTGTATGGGGTGGATGAGCAGTTCTTC CASSLELDRVYGVDEQFF